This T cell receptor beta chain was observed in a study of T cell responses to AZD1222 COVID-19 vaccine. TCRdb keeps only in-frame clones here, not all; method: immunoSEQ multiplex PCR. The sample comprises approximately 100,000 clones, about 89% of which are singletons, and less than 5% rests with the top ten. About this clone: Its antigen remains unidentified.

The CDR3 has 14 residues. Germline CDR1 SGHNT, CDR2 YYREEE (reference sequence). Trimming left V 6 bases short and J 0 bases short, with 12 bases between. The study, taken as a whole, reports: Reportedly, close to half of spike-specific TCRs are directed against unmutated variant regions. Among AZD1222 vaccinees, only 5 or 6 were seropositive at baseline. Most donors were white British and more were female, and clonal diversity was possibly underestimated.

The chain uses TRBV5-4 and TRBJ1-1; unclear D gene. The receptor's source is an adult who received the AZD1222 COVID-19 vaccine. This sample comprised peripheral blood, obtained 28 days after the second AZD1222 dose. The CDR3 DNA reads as TGTGCCAGCACCTCCGGGGTACTGAACACTGAAGCTTTCTTT. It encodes CASTSGVLNTEAFF.